The sequence of this TCR beta chain was determined in a study of OX40 agonist ivuxolimab in advanced cancers. Study outcomes and limitations: Expanded clones tended on average to be more numerous among CD8+ T cells than CD4+. Also showing low normalized T-cell clonal expansion were some of the nonresponders.

Trimming removed 0 bases from V and 0 bases from J, with 6 bases in between. The CDR3 is made up of 16 amino acids. The germline V gene encodes CDR1 ENHRY and CDR2 SYGVKD. Exclusion applied to patients with autoimmune disease history or systemic immunosuppression. Measured with immunoSEQ multiplex PCR; TCRdb has only the in-frame clones, and not every one. The sample carries tens of thousands of clones, 92% recorded once. About this clone: The target antigen is unknown.

J is TRBJ2-6 and V is TRBV10-3, with unresolved D. This specimen consisted of CD4+ or CD8+ T cells sorted from blood, obtained in a trial of the OX40 agonist ivuxolimab. This clonotype was obtained from an adult with an advanced solid tumor such as melanoma, head and neck, liver or kidney cancer. CDR3 bases: TGTGCCATCAGTGAGTCGAGCCACTCTGGGGCCAACGTCCTGACTTTC. Translation: CAISESSHSGANVLTF.